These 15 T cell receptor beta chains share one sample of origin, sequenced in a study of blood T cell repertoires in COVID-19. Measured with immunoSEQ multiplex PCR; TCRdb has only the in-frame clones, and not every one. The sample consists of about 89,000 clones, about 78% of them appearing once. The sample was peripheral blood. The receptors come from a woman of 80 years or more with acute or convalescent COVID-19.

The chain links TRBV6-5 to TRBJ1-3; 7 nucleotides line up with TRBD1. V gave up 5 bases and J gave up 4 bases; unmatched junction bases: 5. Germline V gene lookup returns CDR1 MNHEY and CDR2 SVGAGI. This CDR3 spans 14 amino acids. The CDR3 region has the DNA TGTGCCAGCAGTACAGGGGCAAGGGGAAACACCATATATTTT. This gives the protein CASSTGARGNTIYF.

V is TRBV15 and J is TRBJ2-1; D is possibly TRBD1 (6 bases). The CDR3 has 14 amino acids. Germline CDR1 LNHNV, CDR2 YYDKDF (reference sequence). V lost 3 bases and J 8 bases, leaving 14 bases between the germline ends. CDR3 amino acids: CATSRAGTSHEQFF. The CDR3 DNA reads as TGTGCCACCAGCAGGGCCGGGACAAGCCATGAGCAGTTCTTC. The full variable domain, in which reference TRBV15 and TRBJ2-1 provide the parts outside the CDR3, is DAMVIQNPRYQVTQFGKPVTLSCSQTLNHNVMYWYQQKSSQAPKLLFHYYDKDFNNEADTPDNFQSRRPNTSFCFLDIRSPGLGDTAMYLCATSRAGTSHEQFFGPGTRLTVL.

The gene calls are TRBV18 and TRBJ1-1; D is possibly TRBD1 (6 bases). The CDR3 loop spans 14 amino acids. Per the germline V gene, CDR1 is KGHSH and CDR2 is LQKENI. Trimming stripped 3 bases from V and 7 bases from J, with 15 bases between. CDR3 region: CASSPSGGDGEAFF. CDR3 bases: TGTGCCAGCTCACCCTCGGGGGGCGACGGTGAAGCTTTCTTT.

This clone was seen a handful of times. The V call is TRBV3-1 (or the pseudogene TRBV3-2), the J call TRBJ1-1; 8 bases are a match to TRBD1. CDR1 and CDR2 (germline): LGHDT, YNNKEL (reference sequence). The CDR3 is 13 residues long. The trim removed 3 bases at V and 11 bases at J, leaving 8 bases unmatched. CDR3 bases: TGTGCCAGCAGCCAGGACAGGGATGGGGTGGCTTTCTTT. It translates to CASSQDRDGVAFF.

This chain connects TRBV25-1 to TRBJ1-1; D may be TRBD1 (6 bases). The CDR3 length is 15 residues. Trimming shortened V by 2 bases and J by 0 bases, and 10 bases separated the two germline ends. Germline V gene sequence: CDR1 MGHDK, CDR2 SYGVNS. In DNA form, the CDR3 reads TGTGCCAGCAGTGAAAGTAACAGGGTGAACACTGAAGCTTTCTTT. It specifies CASSESNRVNTEAFF.

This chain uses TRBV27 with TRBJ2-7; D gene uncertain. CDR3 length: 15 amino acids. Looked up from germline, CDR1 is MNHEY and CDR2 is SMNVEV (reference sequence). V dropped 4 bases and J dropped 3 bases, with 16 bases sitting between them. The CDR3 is CASSSRGEPVYEQYF. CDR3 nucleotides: TGTGCCAGCAGTTCCCGCGGAGAACCTGTCTACGAGCAGTACTTC.

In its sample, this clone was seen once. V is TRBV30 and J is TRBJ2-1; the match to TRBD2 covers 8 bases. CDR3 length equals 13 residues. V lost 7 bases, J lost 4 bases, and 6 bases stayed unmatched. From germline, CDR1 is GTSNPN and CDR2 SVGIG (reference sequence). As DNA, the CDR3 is TGTGCCTCGGAGCGGGGGTGGTACAATGAGCAGTTCTTC. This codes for CASERGWYNEQFF.

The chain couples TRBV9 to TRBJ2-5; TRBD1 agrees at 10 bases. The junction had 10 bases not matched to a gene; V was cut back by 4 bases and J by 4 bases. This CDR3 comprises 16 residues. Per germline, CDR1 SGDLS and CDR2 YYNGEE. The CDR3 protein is CASSPRQGAVGETQYF. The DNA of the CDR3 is TGTGCCAGCAGCCCGCGACAGGGGGCAGTGGGAGAGACCCAGTACTTC.

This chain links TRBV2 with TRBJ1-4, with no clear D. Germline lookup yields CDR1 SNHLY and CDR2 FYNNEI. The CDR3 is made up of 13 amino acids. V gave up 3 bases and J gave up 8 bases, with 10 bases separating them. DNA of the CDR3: TGTGCCAGCAGTGACACACGAGGAGAAAAACTGTTTTTT. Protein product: CASSDTRGEKLFF.

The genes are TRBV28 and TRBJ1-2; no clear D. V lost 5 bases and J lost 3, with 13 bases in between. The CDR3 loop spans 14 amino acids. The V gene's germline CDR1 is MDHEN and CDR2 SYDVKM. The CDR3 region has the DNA TGTGCCAGCAGTCGAGGCGCCACCGACTATGGCTACACCTTC. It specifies CASSRGATDYGYTF.

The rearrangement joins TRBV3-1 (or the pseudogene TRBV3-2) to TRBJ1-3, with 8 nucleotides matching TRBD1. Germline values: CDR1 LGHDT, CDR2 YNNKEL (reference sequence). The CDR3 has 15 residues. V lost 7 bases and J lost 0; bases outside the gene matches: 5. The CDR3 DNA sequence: TGTGCCAGCATGAGACAGGGGAGCTCTGGAAACACCATATATTTT. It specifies CASMRQGSSGNTIYF.

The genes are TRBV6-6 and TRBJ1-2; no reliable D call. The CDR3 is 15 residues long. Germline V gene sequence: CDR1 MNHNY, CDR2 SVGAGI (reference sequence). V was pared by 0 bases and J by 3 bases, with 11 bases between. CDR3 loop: CASSYSVRGDYGYTF. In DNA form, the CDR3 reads TGTGCCAGCAGTTACTCGGTCAGAGGAGACTATGGCTACACCTTC.

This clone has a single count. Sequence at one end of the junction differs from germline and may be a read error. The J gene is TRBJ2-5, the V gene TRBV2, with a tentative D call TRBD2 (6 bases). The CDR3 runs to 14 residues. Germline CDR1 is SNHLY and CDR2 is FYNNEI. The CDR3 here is CVSRLWGSGGTQYF. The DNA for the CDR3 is TGTGTCAGCAGGCTATGGGGTAGCGGAGGGACCCAGTACTTC.

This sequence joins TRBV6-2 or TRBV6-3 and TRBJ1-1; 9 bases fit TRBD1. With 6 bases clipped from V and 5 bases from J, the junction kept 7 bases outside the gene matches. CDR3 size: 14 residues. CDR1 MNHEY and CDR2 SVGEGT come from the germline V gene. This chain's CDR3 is CASSLQGAWTEAFF. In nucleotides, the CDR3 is TGTGCCAGCAGCTTACAGGGGGCTTGGACTGAAGCTTTCTTT.

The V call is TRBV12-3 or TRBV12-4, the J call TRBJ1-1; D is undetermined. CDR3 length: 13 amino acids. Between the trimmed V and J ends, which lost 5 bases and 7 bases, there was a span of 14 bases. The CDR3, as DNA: TGTGCCAGCAGTCTCGAAACAGAGAGTGAAGCTTTCTTT. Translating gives CASSLETESEAFF.